These 6 T cell receptor beta chains originate from one sample sequenced in a study of post-analysis software for immune sequencing data. The study's findings and limits: Four or five TRBV segments (TRBV5-6, TRBV5-1 and TRBV20-1 among them) occurred more frequently in patients than in controls.

Unique-molecular-identifier-tagged TCR beta cDNA libraries were used. Via MiXCR, TCRdb re-called the PCR reads, giving one row per CDR3 protein. The table lists roughly 800,000 distinct CDR3 sequences, less than 35% of them singletons. No antigens are known for them. Material: blood. These receptor sequences come from a girl between 5 and 17 years old with multiple sclerosis.

The rearrangement joins TRBV9 to TRBJ2-3; 9 bases are a match to TRBD1. Germline values: CDR1 SGDLS, CDR2 YYNGEE. The length of the CDR3 is 15 residues. The V and J ends lost 4 bases and 4 bases, in that order; junction bases with no gene match: 7. CDR3 region: CASSSRQGGADTQYF. The CDR3, as DNA: TGTGCCAGCAGCTCCCGACAGGGGGGCGCAGATACGCAGTATTTT.

This clonotype has just a few counts. The genes are TRBV20-1 and TRBJ1-2; possibly TRBD1 for D (5 bases). The CDR3 covers 14 residues. V lost 0 bases and J lost 2, with 10 bases in between. Germline CDR1 is DFQATT and CDR2 is SNEGSKA (reference sequence). For the CDR3, the DNA is TGCAGTGCTAGAGATCAGAGGGGAAACTATGGCTACACCTTC. Protein: CSARDQRGNYGYTF.

This clonotype has only a few counts. The genes are TRBV5-1 and TRBJ1-4, with TRBD1 as a possible D gene (6 bases). Per the germline V gene, CDR1 is SGHRS and CDR2 is YFSETQ. Trimming took 5 bases from V and 0 from J, leaving 14 bases between them. CDR3 length: 16 residues. The DNA for the CDR3 is TGCGCCAGCAGAGTAGGGGGAACTGCAACTAATGAAAAACTGTTTTTT. It encodes CASRVGGTATNEKLFF.

The V call is TRBV7-8, the J call TRBJ1-2, with D unresolved. The CDR3 is 12 residues long. Germline lookup yields CDR1 SGHVS and CDR2 FQNEAQ. V was shortened by 3 bases and J by 7 bases, with 9 bases between the two germline ends. The CDR3: CASSLRGFGYTF. CDR3 DNA sequence: TGTGCCAGCAGCTTGAGAGGGTTTGGCTACACCTTC.

The chain carries TRBV20-1 and TRBJ2-1; D is perhaps TRBD1 or TRBD2 (6 bases each). With 2 bases removed from V and 1 base from J, the gap between germline ends came to 21 bases. The CDR3 consists of 18 residues. Germline CDR1 DFQATT, CDR2 SNEGSKA (reference sequence). The CDR3 is CSARFLRGVTTSYNEQFF. For the CDR3, the DNA is TGCAGTGCTAGATTTTTGAGGGGGGTGACTACTTCCTACAATGAGCAGTTCTTC.

The V gene is TRBV2, the J gene TRBJ1-2; no clear D. Germline lookup yields CDR1 SNHLY and CDR2 FYNNEI. V was shortened by 4 bases and J by 7 bases, with 22 bases between the two germline ends. The CDR3 spans 16 residues. The DNA for the CDR3 is TGTGCCAGCAGTGTGGAGACCACCAAAGGAGGTCCTGGCTACACCTTC. This gives the protein CASSVETTKGGPGYTF.